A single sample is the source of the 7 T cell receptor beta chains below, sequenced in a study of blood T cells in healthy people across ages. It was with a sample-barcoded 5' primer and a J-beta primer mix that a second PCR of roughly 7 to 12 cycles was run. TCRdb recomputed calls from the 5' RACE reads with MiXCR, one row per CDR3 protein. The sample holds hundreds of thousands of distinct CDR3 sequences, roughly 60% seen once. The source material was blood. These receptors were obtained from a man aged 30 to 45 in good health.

The CDR3 spells CAIRTRTSGANVLTF. Written as DNA, the CDR3 is TGTGCCATCAGGACGAGGACCTCTGGGGCCAACGTCCTGACTTTC. This chain connects TRBV10-3 to TRBJ2-6, with D hard to call. Germline V gives CDR1 ENHRY, CDR2 SYGVKD. The germline V and J ends were trimmed by 6 bases and 0 bases, with 9 bases remaining between them. This CDR3 is 15 amino acids long.

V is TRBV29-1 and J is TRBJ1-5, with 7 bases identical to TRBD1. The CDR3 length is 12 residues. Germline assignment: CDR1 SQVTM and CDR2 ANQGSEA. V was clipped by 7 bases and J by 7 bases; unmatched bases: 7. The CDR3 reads CSAYDRVQPQHF. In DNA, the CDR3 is TGCAGCGCCTACGACAGGGTCCAGCCCCAGCATTTT.

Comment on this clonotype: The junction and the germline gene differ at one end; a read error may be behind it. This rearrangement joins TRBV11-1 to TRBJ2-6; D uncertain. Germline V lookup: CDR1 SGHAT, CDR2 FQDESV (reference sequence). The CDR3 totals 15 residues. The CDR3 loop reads CASSPRPSGTNVLTF. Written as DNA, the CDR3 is TGTGCCAGCAGCCCAAGACCCTCTGGGACCAACGTCCTGACTTTC.

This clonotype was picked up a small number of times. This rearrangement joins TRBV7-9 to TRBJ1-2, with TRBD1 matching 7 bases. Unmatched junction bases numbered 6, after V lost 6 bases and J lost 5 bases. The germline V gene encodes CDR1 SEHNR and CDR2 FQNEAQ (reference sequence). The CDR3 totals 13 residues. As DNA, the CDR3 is TGTGCCAGCAGTGCGGGACAGCGATATGGCTACACCTTC. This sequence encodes CASSAGQRYGYTF.

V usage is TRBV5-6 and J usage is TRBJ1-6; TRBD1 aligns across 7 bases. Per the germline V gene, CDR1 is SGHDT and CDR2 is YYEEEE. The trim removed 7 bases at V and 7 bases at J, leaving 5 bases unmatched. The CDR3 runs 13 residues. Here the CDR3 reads CASAPGQNSPLHF. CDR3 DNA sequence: TGTGCCAGCGCACCGGGACAGAATTCACCCCTCCACTTT.

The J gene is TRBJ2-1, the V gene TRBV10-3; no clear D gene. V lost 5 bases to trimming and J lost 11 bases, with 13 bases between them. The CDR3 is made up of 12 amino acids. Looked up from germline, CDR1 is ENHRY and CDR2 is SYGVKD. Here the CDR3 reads CAISTRLEQQFF. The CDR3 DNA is TGTGCCATCAGTACTCGTCTTGAGCAGCAGTTCTTC.

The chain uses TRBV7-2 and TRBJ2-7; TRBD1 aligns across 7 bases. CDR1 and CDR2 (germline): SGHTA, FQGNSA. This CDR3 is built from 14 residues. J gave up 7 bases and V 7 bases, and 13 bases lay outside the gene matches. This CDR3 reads CASTNRGIMGEQYF. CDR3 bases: TGTGCCAGCACTAACAGGGGAATAATGGGGGAGCAGTACTTC. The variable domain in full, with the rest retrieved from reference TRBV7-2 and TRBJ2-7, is GAGVSQSPSNKVTEKGKDVELRCDPISGHTALYWYRQSLGQGLEFLIYFQGNSAPDKSGLPSDRFSAERTGGSVSTLTIQRTQQEDSAVYLCASTNRGIMGEQYFGPGTRLTVT.